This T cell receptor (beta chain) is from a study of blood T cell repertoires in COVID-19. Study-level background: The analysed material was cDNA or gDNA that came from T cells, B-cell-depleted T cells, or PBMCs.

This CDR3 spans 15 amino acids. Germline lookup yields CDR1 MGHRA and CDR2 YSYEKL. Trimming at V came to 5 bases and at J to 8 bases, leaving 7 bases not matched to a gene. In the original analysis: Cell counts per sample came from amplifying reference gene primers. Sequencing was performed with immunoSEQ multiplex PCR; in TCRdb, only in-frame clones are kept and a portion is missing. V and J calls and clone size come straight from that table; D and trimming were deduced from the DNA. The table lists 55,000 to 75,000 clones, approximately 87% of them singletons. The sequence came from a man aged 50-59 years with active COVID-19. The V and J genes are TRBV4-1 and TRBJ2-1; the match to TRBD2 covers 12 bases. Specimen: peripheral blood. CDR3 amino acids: CASSLTSGSGYEQFF. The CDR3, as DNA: TGCGCCAGCAGCTTGACTAGCGGGAGCGGCTATGAGCAGTTCTTC.